The sequence of this TCR beta chain was determined in a study of blood T cell repertoires in COVID-19. Germline trimming cut 1 base from V and 0 bases from J; bases unmatched to any gene: 10. This CDR3 has 18 residues. Germline lookup yields CDR1 SGHVS and CDR2 FNYEAQ. This clone was found a few times. As processed by the authors: How many nucleated cells were present was estimated from reference gene primer amplification. Method: immunoSEQ multiplex PCR; TCRdb's copy keeps in-frame clones and lacks some. V and J calls and clone size follow that table, whereas D and trimming were derived from the DNA. The repertoire holds over 150,000 clones, 84% seen once, with under 3.5% in the top ten.

Sequences were obtained from peripheral blood. The chain carries TRBV7-6 and TRBJ2-3; TRBD2 matches at 7 bases. This clonotype was obtained from a woman of 80 years or more with COVID-19, enrolled during active disease. Here the CDR3 reads CASSLGGGLSLSTDTQYF. The CDR3 DNA is TGTGCCAGCAGCTTAGGGGGGGGACTAAGCCTAAGCACAGATACGCAGTATTTT.